These T cell receptor beta chains were read from a single sample in a study of beta chain features in type 1 diabetes. The protocol was immunoSEQ multiplex PCR, while the TCRdb copy is restricted to in-frame clones and leaves out a portion. The sample records about 710,000 clones, over 12% being singletons. The specimen sequenced was naive CD4+ T cells from blood. The receptors come from a man aged 18-30 years with type 1 diabetes. Each CDR3 is given with its conserved first and last residue. D genes are given only for firm matches. Where a row states a size, it is once, few, many or the class of an expanded clone; other rows omit it.

. | TRBJ2-5 | TRBV2 | . | TGTGCCAGCAGTACCTCACGACTACAAGAGACCCAGTACTTC | CASSTSRLQETQYF
. | TRBJ2-1 | TRBV5-1 | few | TGCGCCAGCAGCTTGGGTGAACAGCCTTCCTACAATGAGCAGTTCTTC | CASSLGEQPSYNEQFF
. | TRBJ1-2 | TRBV2 | few | TGTGCCAGCAGTGACGACGGTAACTATGGCTACACCTTC | CASSDDGNYGYTF
. | TRBJ1-2 | TRBV29-1 | . | TGCAGCGTCGAGTTACCCTGGCAGATACCTAACTATGGCTACACCTTC | CSVELPWQIPNYGYTF
TRBD2 | TRBJ2-1 | TRBV30 | few | TGTGCCTGGAGCGCCCGGACTAGCGGGGGGTACTACAATGAGCAGTTCTTC | CAWSARTSGGYYNEQFF
TRBD1 | TRBJ2-3 | TRBV9 | few | TGTGCCAGCAGCACCGGACAGGACCTATATACGCAGTATTTT | CASSTGQDLYTQYF
. | TRBJ2-7 | TRBV4-1 | few | TGCGCCAGCAGCCAAACTATGTCCGCCTCCCGAGGCGAGCAGTACTTC | CASSQTMSASRGEQYF
. | TRBJ2-5 | TRBV5-4 | . | TGTGCCAGCAGCTTCAGGCCCGAGACCCAGTACTTC | CASSFRPETQYF
TRBD1 | TRBJ1-6 | TRBV7-2 | . | TGTGCCAGCAGTTCCCGGGCGGGGACAGGGTTTAATTCACCCCTCCACTTT | CASSSRAGTGFNSPLHF
. | TRBJ2-7 | TRBV20-1 | . | TGCAGTGCTAGAAGGGAGTTCGAGCAGTACTTC | CSARREFEQYF
TRBD1 | TRBJ2-7 | TRBV23-1 | few | TGCGCCAGCAATTGGGACAGCAGAGACTACGAGCAGTACTTC | CASNWDSRDYEQYF
TRBD1 | TRBJ2-1 | TRBV7-3 | . | TGTGCCAGCAGCTCGGGACAGGGCAGTGAGCAGTTCTTC | CASSSGQGSEQFF
. | TRBJ2-7 | TRBV10-3 | . | TGTGCCATCAGTGAGGGCACAGCCTCCTACGAGCAGTACTTC | CAISEGTASYEQYF
. | TRBJ1-2 | TRBV6-1 | few | TGTGCCAGCAGTGAAAGGGGCAACTGGGAGACCTTC | CASSERGNWETF
. | TRBJ2-3 | TRBV7-2 | . | TGTGCCAGCAGCGAACGAGCGGATACGCAGTATTTT | CASSERADTQYF
TRBD1 | TRBJ2-7 | TRBV6-5 | few | TGTGCCAGCAGTGGGGACAGAGATTGGTCCTACGAGCAGTACTTC | CASSGDRDWSYEQYF
TRBD2 | TRBJ2-1 | TRBV15 | few | TGTGCCACCAGGGGCGAGGGCGGGAGGGAGAATGAGCAGTTCTTC | CATRGEGGRENEQFF
TRBD2 | TRBJ2-7 | TRBV4-2 | few | TGTGCCAGCAGCCAAAAGACGCCGGGGGGATACGAGCAGTACTTC | CASSQKTPGGYEQYF
. | TRBJ2-1 | TRBV21-1 | few | TGTGCCAGCAGCACCGACCCAAATGAGCAGTTCTTC | CASSTDPNEQFF
. | TRBJ2-3 | TRBV7-9 | few | TGTGCCAGCAGCTCAGATCTACAGGGTCCCAACACAGATACGCAGTATTTT | CASSSDLQGPNTDTQYF
TRBD1 | TRBJ2-1 | TRBV2 | . | TGTGCCAGCAAAACAGGGGGCAATGAGCAGTTCTTC | CASKTGGNEQFF
. | TRBJ2-1 | TRBV7-9 | . | TGTGCCAGCAGCTTGGGGCGGGCCACGCAGCCTTACAATGAGCAGTTCTTC | CASSLGRATQPYNEQFF
. | TRBJ2-3 | TRBV30 | . | TGTGCCTGGAGTAACAACGTGGGCGTCACAGATACGCAGTATTTT | CAWSNNVGVTDTQYF
. | TRBJ1-6 | TRBV27 | . | TGTGCCAGCAGTTTAGACAGGAGGAATTCACCCCTCCACTTT | CASSLDRRNSPLHF
. | TRBJ2-5 | TRBV4-3 | . | TGCGCCAGCAGCCCGAAGACCCAGTACTTC | CASSPKTQYF
. | TRBJ2-6 | TRBV28 | few | TGTGCCAGCAGTTTCACAGGGCCTGGGGCCAACGTCCTGACTTTC | CASSFTGPGANVLTF
TRBD1 | TRBJ2-7 | TRBV2 | . | TGTGCCAGCAGAGCCGGGACAGGGGCTCACGACGAGCAGTACTTC | CASRAGTGAHDEQYF
. | TRBJ2-3 | TRBV5-4 | few | TGTGCCAGCAGCTTGGCCCTAGCCTACGGGACAGATACGCAGTATTTT | CASSLALAYGTDTQYF
TRBD1 | TRBJ1-1 | TRBV7-9 | . | TGTGCCAGCAGCCCTCGACAGGGGGGTATGAACACTGAAGCTTTCTTT | CASSPRQGGMNTEAFF
. | TRBJ1-2 | TRBV30 | few | TGTGCCTGGAGTGTAGGCCCAAAGGGCTACACCTTC | CAWSVGPKGYTF
. | TRBJ2-3 | TRBV4-2 | . | TGTGCCAGCAGCCGCGGGGCCCGGGACACTCTCACAGATACGCAGTATTTT | CASSRGARDTLTDTQYF
TRBD2 | TRBJ2-3 | TRBV18 | few | TGTGCCAGCTCAGCCGGGAGGGACGGAGATACGCAGTATTTT | CASSAGRDGDTQYF
TRBD2 | TRBJ2-1 | TRBV2 | few | TGTGCCAGCAGTGAAGGGACTAGCGCGGATGAGCAGTTCTTC | CASSEGTSADEQFF
. | TRBJ2-7 | TRBV2 | . | TGTGCCAGCAGTGAAGGCAGCTACTCCTACGAGCAGTACTTC | CASSEGSYSYEQYF
. | TRBJ1-5 | TRBV2 | few | TGTGCCAGCATTTCAGATAGCAATCAGCCCCAGCATTTT | CASISDSNQPQHF
. | TRBJ2-3 | TRBV7-7 | few | TGTGCTAGCAGCCTGGACAGAAGCACAGATACGCAGTATTTT | CASSLDRSTDTQYF
. | TRBJ2-1 | TRBV25-1 | few | TGTGCCAGCAGTGATTTAGACCAGAACAATGAGCAGTTCTTC | CASSDLDQNNEQFF
. | TRBJ2-1 | TRBV7-2 | few | TGTGCCAGCAGCTCCCAGGGGATGGTAACAAACAATGAGCAGTTCTTC | CASSSQGMVTNNEQFF
TRBD2 | TRBJ2-3 | TRBV29-1 | . | TGCAGCGTTGGGGTGGGTAGCGGGGCCACAGATACGCAGTATTTT | CSVGVGSGATDTQYF
. | TRBJ2-6 | TRBV5-1 | . | TGCGCCAGCAGAAAAGATTATAGCTCTGGGGCCAACGTCCTGACTTTC | CASRKDYSSGANVLTF
. | TRBJ2-7 | TRBV20-1 | . | TGCAGTGCTAGAAATCACTACGAGCAGTACTTC | CSARNHYEQYF
. | TRBJ2-7 | TRBV30 | . | TGTGCCTGGAGTCTGAGGGGAGACGAGCAGTACTTC | CAWSLRGDEQYF
TRBD1 | TRBJ1-5 | TRBV7-6 | . | TGTGCCAGCAGCTTGGACAGGTCTCAGCCCCAGCATTTT | CASSLDRSQPQHF
TRBD1 | TRBJ2-7 | TRBV25-1 | few | TGTGCCAGCAGTGTCACAGGGGGCAGGGAGCAGTACTTC | CASSVTGGREQYF
. | TRBJ2-1 | TRBV2 | . | TGTGCCAGCAGCGAGTACAATGAGCAGTTCTTC | CASSEYNEQFF
TRBD1 | TRBJ2-6 | TRBV19 | . | TGTGCCAGTAGTAGGGTGGAGACAGGGGAGAACGTCCTGACTTTC | CASSRVETGENVLTF
TRBD1 | TRBJ1-2 | TRBV4-1 | . | TGCGCCAGCAGCCAAAAGGGACCGGGACAGGGGGCGAATGGCTACACCTTC | CASSQKGPGQGANGYTF
. | TRBJ2-3 | TRBV4-2 | few | TGTGCCAGCAGCCAAGGGAGGACTCCCAGCACAGATACGCAGTATTTT | CASSQGRTPSTDTQYF
. | TRBJ2-7 | TRBV5-1 | . | TGCGCCAGCAGCTCCGACTTCTACGAGCAGTACTTC | CASSSDFYEQYF
. | TRBJ1-5 | TRBV6-4 | few | TGTGCCAGCAGTGAGGGCAGGGGACAGCCCCAGCATTTT | CASSEGRGQPQHF